This TCR beta chain was identified in a study of high-grade serous ovarian cancer treatment subgroups. Study background: Samples averaged approximately 13,000 reads and about 7,100 unique TCR beta rearrangements. General study points: TCR relatedness rose with neoantigen level and trended with mutation load. Repertoire similarity ranged about 0.1 to 0.79 between tumors of one patient. Without spatial data, bulk sequencing limits insight into HGSC tumor diversity.

About this clone: The antigen remains undetermined.

The CDR3 runs to 14 residues. Per the germline V gene, CDR1 is SGDLS and CDR2 is YYNGEE. Trimming took 1 base from V and 5 from J, leaving 11 bases between them. Method: immunoSEQ multiplex PCR; TCRdb's copy keeps in-frame clones and lacks some. The repertoire holds some 7,700 clones, about 60% seen once, with approximately 5.9% in the top ten. Tumor samples were taken before definitive surgery or chemotherapy. The chain employs TRBV9 and TRBJ2-3; weak D call: TRBD2 (5 bases). This TCR was recovered from a human donor with high-grade serous ovarian cancer. Sequencing was performed on tumor tissue. The CDR3 spells CASSVRGSLDTQYF. DNA of the CDR3: TGTGCCAGCAGCGTACGGGGTAGTTTAGATACGCAGTATTTT.